Detailed here is one T cell receptor (beta chain). TCRdb keeps only in-frame clones here, not all; method: immunoSEQ multiplex PCR. The data show 90,000 to 100,000 clones, with about 96% seen just once and 2% held by the top ten. These data are taken from a study of OX40 agonist ivuxolimab in advanced cancers. Study summary: A male proportion of 82.7% was recorded, with mean age around 55 years and range roughly 23 to 85.

Exclusion of a patient followed from autoimmune disease history or systemic immunosuppression. The material sequenced was CD4+ or CD8+ T cells sorted from blood, taken in a trial of the OX40 agonist ivuxolimab. The TCR sequence derives from an adult with an advanced solid tumor such as melanoma, head and neck, liver or kidney cancer.

The CDR3 nucleotides read TGTGCCAGCAGCCAGACTAGCGGGAGGGATCCTTTGTTCTTC. Its translation: CASSQTSGRDPLFF. This chain connects TRBV7-9 to TRBJ2-1; 14 bases map to TRBD2. This CDR3 is built from 14 residues. The germline V gene has CDR1 SEHNR and CDR2 FQNEAQ (reference sequence). Losses at the gene ends were 5 bases for V and 15 bases for J; bases not matched to a gene: 9. Using reference TRBV7-9 and TRBJ2-1 for the parts outside the CDR3, the full variable domain is DTGVSQNPRHKITKRGQNVTFRCDPISEHNRLYWYRQTLGQGPEFLTYFQNEAQLEKSRLLSDRFSAERPKGSFSTLEIQRTEQGDSAMYLCASSQTSGRDPLFFGPGTRLTVL.